This T cell receptor beta chain comes out of a study of immune evolution from preneoplasia to lung adenocarcinoma. Study outcomes and limitations: From normal lung to invasive adenocarcinoma, top clone frequencies appeared to decrease.

Notes on this clone: As yet, its antigen is unknown.

Patients had resection in Japan or China between about 2014 and 2018. Germline values: CDR1 MNHEY, CDR2 SMNVEV (reference sequence). The CDR3 length is 15 residues. J lost 3 bases, V lost 2 bases, and 2 bases had no gene match. TCRdb keeps only in-frame clones here, not all; method: immunoSEQ multiplex PCR. This repertoire shows about 10,000 clones, about 80% found once; its top ten account for around 4.9%. The TCR sequence derives from a person aged 65-85 years with lung adenocarcinoma. Some clones in this sample may be carry-over from other donors' samples. The chain is built from TRBV27 and TRBJ2-7; TRBD2 aligns across 12 bases. The sample was FFPE minimally invasive lung adenocarcinoma tissue. The DNA for the CDR3 is TGTGCCAGCAGTTTAGGACTAGCGGGGAACTACGAGCAGTACTTC. It specifies CASSLGLAGNYEQYF.